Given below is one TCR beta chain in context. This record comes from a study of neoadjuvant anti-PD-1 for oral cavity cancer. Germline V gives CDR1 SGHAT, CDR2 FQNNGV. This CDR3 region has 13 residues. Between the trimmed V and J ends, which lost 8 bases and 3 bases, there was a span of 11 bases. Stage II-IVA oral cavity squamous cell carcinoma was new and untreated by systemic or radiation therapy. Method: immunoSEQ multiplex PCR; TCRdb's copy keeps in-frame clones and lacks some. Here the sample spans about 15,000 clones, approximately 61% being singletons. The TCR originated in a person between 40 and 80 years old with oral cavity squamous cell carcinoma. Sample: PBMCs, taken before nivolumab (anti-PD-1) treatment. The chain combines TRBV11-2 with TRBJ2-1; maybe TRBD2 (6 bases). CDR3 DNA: TGTGCCAGCGCGGGAATCGTCTACAATGAGCAGTTCTTC. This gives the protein CASAGIVYNEQFF.